The 7 T cell receptor beta chains listed next were all sequenced from one sample in a study of Tregs in tolerant kidney transplant recipients. TCRdb keeps only in-frame clones here, not all; method: immunoSEQ multiplex PCR. The repertoire holds approximately 100,000 clones, with more than 85% as singletons. The input for sequencing was CD4+ T cells from blood, taken before the transplant. These receptors all stem from a human donor who received a combined kidney and bone marrow transplant.

The chain has TRBV29-1 and TRBJ2-1; 7 bases map to TRBD2. The CDR3 consists of 14 residues. Germline V gives CDR1 SQVTM, CDR2 ANQGSEA. Trimming took 4 bases from V and 4 from J; bases not matched to a gene: 7. In DNA, the CDR3 is TGCAGCGTTGGTCTTAGCGGGCTATACAATGAGCAGTTCTTC. This sequence encodes CSVGLSGLYNEQFF.

This clone was observed a handful of times. This sample also contains other DNA sequences that code for the same CDR3. The chain uses TRBV7-9 and TRBJ1-1; D is undetermined. The V end lost 6 bases, the J end lost 1 base, and 6 bases lay between the germline ends. The CDR3 has 12 amino acids. Germline values: CDR1 SEHNR, CDR2 FQNEAQ (reference sequence). CDR3: CASSFRNTEAFF. Here the CDR3 DNA reads TGTGCCAGCAGTTTTCGGAACACTGAAGCTTTCTTT.

The chain uses TRBV13 and TRBJ2-7, with 9 bases fitting TRBD2. With V trimmed by 5 bases and J by 3 bases, 8 bases remained unmatched. The CDR3 length is 15 residues. Germline V lookup: CDR1 PRHDT, CDR2 FYEKMQ (reference sequence). The CDR3 nucleotides are TGTGCCAGCAGCCTTAGCGGGAGTACGGACTACGAGCAGTACTTC. Amino acid sequence: CASSLSGSTDYEQYF.

This clone appeared a single time. V gene TRBV7-7 combines with J gene TRBJ2-5; maybe TRBD2 (6 bases). Trimming stripped 6 bases from V and 0 bases from J, with 14 bases between. CDR1 and CDR2 (germline): SSHAT, FNYEAQ (reference sequence). The CDR3 covers 15 residues. The CDR3 bases are TGTGCCAGCAGGAGAGGGGCGGGGAACCAAGAGACCCAGTACTTC. This encodes CASRRGAGNQETQYF.

The chain couples TRBV7-6 to TRBJ1-3; no clear D gene. This CDR3 is built from 16 residues. CDR1 is SGHVS, CDR2 FNYEAQ, per germline. The V end lost 0 bases, the J end lost 2 bases, and 11 bases lay between the germline ends. For the CDR3, the DNA is TGTGCCAGCAGCTTAGCGAACGCGGCGGCTGGAAACACCATATATTTT. Translating it yields CASSLANAAAGNTIYF. Full variable domain (missing parts from reference TRBV7-6 and TRBJ1-3): GAGVSQSPRYKVTKRGQDVALRCDPISGHVSLYWYRQALGQGPEFLTYFNYEAQQDKSGLPNDRFSAERPEGSISTLTIQRTEQRDSAMYRCASSLANAAAGNTIYFGEGSWLTVV.

The chain carries TRBV4-1 and TRBJ1-3, with D unresolved. From germline, CDR1 is MGHRA and CDR2 YSYEKL. Trimming removed 6 bases from V and 4 bases from J, with 19 bases in between. The CDR3 has 16 amino acids. DNA of the CDR3: TGCGCCAGCAGAAATCCCTTGAGAGGGTCCGGAAACACCATATATTTT. Protein: CASRNPLRGSGNTIYF.

The chain is built from TRBV13 and TRBJ1-1; D is unresolved. The V and J ends lost 5 bases and 11 bases respectively, with 15 bases between them. The CDR3 spans 12 residues. Per the germline V gene, CDR1 is PRHDT and CDR2 is FYEKMQ (reference sequence). The CDR3 coding sequence is TGTGCCAGCAGCCTATCGAGGAATTCTGCTTTCTTT. It specifies CASSLSRNSAFF.